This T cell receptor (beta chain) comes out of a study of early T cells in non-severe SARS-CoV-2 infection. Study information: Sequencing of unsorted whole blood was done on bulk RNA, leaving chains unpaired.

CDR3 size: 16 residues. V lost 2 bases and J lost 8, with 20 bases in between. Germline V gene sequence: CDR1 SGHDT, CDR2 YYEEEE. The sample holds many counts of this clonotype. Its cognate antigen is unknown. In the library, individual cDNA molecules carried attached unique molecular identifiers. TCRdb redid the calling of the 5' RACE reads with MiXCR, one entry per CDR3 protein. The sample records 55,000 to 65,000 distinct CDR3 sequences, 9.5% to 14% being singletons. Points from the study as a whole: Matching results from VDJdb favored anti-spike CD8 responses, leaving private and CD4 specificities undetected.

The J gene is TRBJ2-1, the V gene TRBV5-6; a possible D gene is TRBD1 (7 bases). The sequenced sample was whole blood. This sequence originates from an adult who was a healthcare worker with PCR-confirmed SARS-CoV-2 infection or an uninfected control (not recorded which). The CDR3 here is CASSFQVRRGTDEQFF. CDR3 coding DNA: TGTGCCAGCAGCTTCCAGGTCCGTCGCGGGACAGATGAGCAGTTCTTC.